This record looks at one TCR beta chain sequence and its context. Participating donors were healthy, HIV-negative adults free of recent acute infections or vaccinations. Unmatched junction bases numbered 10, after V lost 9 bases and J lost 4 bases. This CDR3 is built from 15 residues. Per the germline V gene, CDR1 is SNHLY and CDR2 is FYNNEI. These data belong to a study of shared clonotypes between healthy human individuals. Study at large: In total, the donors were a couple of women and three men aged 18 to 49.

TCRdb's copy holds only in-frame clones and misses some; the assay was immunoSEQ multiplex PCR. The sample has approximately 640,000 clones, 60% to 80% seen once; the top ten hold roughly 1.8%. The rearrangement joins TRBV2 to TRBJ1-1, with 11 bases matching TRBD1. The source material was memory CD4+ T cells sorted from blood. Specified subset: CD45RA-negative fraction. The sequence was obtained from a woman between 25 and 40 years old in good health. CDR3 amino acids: CASTGTGGYGTEAFF. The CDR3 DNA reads TGTGCCAGTACCGGGACAGGGGGGTACGGCACTGAAGCTTTCTTT.